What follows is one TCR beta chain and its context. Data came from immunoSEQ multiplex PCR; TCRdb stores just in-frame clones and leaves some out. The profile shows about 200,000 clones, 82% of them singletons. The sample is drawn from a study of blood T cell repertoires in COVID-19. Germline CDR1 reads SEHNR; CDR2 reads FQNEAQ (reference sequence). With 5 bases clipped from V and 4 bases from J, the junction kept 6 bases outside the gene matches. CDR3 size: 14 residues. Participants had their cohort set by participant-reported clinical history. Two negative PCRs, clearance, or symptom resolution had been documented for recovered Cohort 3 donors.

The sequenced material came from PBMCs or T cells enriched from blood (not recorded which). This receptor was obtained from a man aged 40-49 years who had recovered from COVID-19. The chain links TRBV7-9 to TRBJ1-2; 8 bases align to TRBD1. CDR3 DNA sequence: TGTGCCAGCAGCGCCCGACAGGGGATCTATGGCTACACCTTC. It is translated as CASSARQGIYGYTF.